What follows describes a single TCR beta chain. Vbeta (60) and Jbeta (13) primers were used in the PCR. The repertoire was sequenced with immunoSEQ multiplex PCR; TCRdb's copy has only in-frame clones and lacks some. The sample shows approximately 74,000 clones, less than 80% of them seen only once. This entry belongs to a study of cytomegalovirus exposure and HLA in healthy donors. Deletions cut 2 bases from V and 2 bases from J, with 11 bases between. This CDR3 has 14 residues. Per germline, CDR1 SGHRS and CDR2 YFSETQ. This chain links TRBV5-1 with TRBJ2-7; D is unresolved. The specimen was PBMCs. The sequence came from a woman in her 40s in good health and CMV-seronegative. The CDR3 reads CASSFRFATYEQYF. CDR3 DNA sequence: TGCGCCAGCAGCTTTCGGTTTGCGACCTACGAGCAGTACTTC.